Included here is one T cell receptor beta chain sequence, with context. Its antigen is still unknown. This entry is derived from a study of vaccination and CD4 T cells after COVID-19. Study-wide background: Convalescent donors were composed of six males and four females, of whom two were Hispanic. The post-vaccine samples came a median around 71 days after dose two (range 14 to 241).

As for treatment: roughly 11-day PBMC culture with coronavirus spike peptide pools or control peptides (ViraFEST assay). This CDR3 is 15 amino acids long. Germline V CDR1 and CDR2: MNHNS, SASEGT. Trimming took 3 bases from V and 7 from J, leaving 15 bases between them. The Oncomine TCR Beta short-read assay was what sequenced the DNA obtained from cultured CD4+ T cells. Via MiXCR, TCRdb re-called the PCR reads, giving one row per CDR3 protein. The sample shows about 9,600 distinct CDR3 sequences, 26% of them seen only once. The source was CD4+ T cells from blood, cultured in vitro, collected before SARS-CoV-2 vaccination. The sequence derives from a human donor who received a COVID-19 vaccine. The V and J genes are TRBV6-1 and TRBJ1-4; D not resolved. This CDR3 is CASSDGIELAEKLFF. In DNA form, the CDR3 reads TGTGCCAGCAGTGATGGGATAGAGTTGGCTGAAAAACTGTTTTTT.